These 25 T cell receptor beta chains were all obtained from the same sample, sequenced in a study of T cells in Graves' hyperthyroidism and ophthalmopathy. What was amplified from RNA transcripts were TCR beta CDR3 regions. The HTBI primer set was used in a first-round RT-PCR of the TCR CDR3. TCRdb called the multiplex PCR reads again in MiXCR, with one record for every CDR3 protein. This sample has around 620,000 distinct CDR3 sequences, with approximately 15% found just once. The sequenced sample consisted of blood. The receptors were sampled from a woman aged 18 to 35 with Graves' ophthalmopathy.

V usage is TRBV19 and J usage is TRBJ1-2; D gene unclear. The CDR3 runs to 13 residues. Between the trimmed V and J ends, which lost 7 bases and 4 bases, there was a span of 13 bases. Germline V gene data show CDR1 as LNHDA and CDR2 as SQIVND (reference sequence). The CDR3 loop reads CASTAPGRYGYTF. The CDR3 DNA is TGTGCCAGTACTGCCCCGGGCCGCTATGGCTACACCTTC.

This clonotype was detected ten times or more. The rearrangement joins TRBV27 to TRBJ2-2, with 7 bases matching TRBD1. Germline lookup yields CDR1 MNHEY and CDR2 SMNVEV (reference sequence). The junction had 7 bases not matched to a gene; V was cut back by 5 bases and J by 1 base. The CDR3 totals 16 residues. CDR3 in DNA: TGTGCCAGCAGTCCCTGGGACAGAATGAACACCGGGGAGCTGTTTTTT. Its protein is CASSPWDRMNTGELFF.

The genes are TRBV19 and TRBJ1-4; the D is unclear. Germline lookup yields CDR1 LNHDA and CDR2 SQIVND (reference sequence). Trimming cost V 9 bases and J 7 bases, with 15 bases left between them. There are 13 residues in the CDR3. The chain's CDR3 is CASTLRRAEKLFF. The CDR3 region has the DNA TGTGCCAGCACCCTCCGCCGGGCTGAAAAACTGTTTTTT. Looking up the rest from reference TRBV19 and TRBJ1-4 gives the full variable domain: DGGITQSPKYLFRKEGQNVTLSCEQNLNHDAMYWYRQDPGQGLRLIYYSQIVNDFQKGDIAEGYSVSREKKESFPLTVTSAQKNPTAFYLCASTLRRAEKLFFGSGTQLSVL.

This clonotype was recorded at least ten times. The chain links TRBV9 to TRBJ1-1, with TRBD1 matching over 7 bases. CDR3 length: 15 residues. Germline CDR1 SGDLS, CDR2 YYNGEE. Trimming removed 0 bases from V and 1 base from J; junction bases left unmatched: 3. CDR3 nucleotides: TGTGCCAGCAGCGTAGATCCAGGGGGGAACACTGAAGCTTTCTTT. The encoded protein is CASSVDPGGNTEAFF.

This clonotype appeared many times. A read error may explain this, as a much larger clone is one base away. This chain's CDR3 is CASSATGGNQPQHF. In nucleotides, the CDR3 is TGTGCCAGCAGTGCGACAGGGGGCAATCAGCCCCAGCATTTT. V usage is TRBV19 and J usage is TRBJ1-5, with 8 positions matching TRBD1. Germline assignment: CDR1 LNHDA and CDR2 SQIVND (reference sequence). V was pared by 9 bases and J by 2 bases, with 6 bases of the junction left unmatched. This CDR3 spans 14 amino acids.

V usage is TRBV19 and J usage is TRBJ1-3; D gene unclear. Trimming removed 4 bases at V and 1 base at J, with 14 bases between. Germline V gene data show CDR1 as LNHDA and CDR2 as SQIVND (reference sequence). This CDR3 region has 16 residues. The DNA for the CDR3 is TGTGCCAGTAGTAGGATGGGAGCAATATCTGGAAACACCATATATTTT. Its translation: CASSRMGAISGNTIYF. Using reference TRBV19 and TRBJ1-3 for the parts outside the CDR3, the full variable domain is DGGITQSPKYLFRKEGQNVTLSCEQNLNHDAMYWYRQDPGQGLRLIYYSQIVNDFQKGDIAEGYSVSREKKESFPLTVTSAQKNPTAFYLCASSRMGAISGNTIYFGEGSWLTVV.

The table lists this clonotype with many counts. The V gene is TRBV28, the J gene TRBJ1-1, with 9 bases lining up with TRBD1. Germline V lookup: CDR1 MDHEN, CDR2 SYDVKM. This CDR3 has 15 residues. Trimming took 4 bases from V and 6 from J; bases not matched to a gene: 9. CDR3 nucleotide sequence: TGTGCCAGCAGTTCACCGGGACAGGGAGGCCCTGAAGCTTTCTTT. Its protein is CASSSPGQGGPEAFF.

This clonotype came up many times. The chain has TRBV6-5 and TRBJ2-2; the match to TRBD2 covers 15 bases. The germline V gene has CDR1 MNHEY and CDR2 SVGAGI. V was clipped by 0 bases and J by 6 bases; unmatched bases: 8. The CDR3 totals 19 residues. CDR3 DNA sequence: TGTGCCAGCAGTTACTCGGGGACTAGCGGGAGGTTTTCGCCCGGGGAGCTGTTTTTT. Its protein product is CASSYSGTSGRFSPGELFF.

The chain links TRBV12-3 or TRBV12-4 to TRBJ1-5; D is uncertain. This CDR3 has 16 amino acids. V was pared by 6 bases and J by 0 bases, with 15 bases between. The CDR3 sequence: CASSLDWGYSNQPQHF. DNA for the CDR3: TGTGCCAGCAGCTTGGATTGGGGATATAGCAATCAGCCCCAGCATTTT.

The genes are TRBV6-2 or TRBV6-3 and TRBJ1-1; D is ambiguous. The CDR3 loop spans 13 amino acids. Germline V gene sequence: CDR1 MNHEY, CDR2 SVGEGT. V dropped 6 bases and J dropped 0 bases, with 8 bases sitting between them. CDR3 DNA: TGTGCCAGCAGAAGCCAGATGAACACTGAAGCTTTCTTT. Protein product: CASRSQMNTEAFF.

This clonotype was counted at least ten times. The V gene is TRBV6-5, the J gene TRBJ1-2; D call uncertain. The V end lost 2 bases, the J end lost 5 bases, and 9 bases lay between the germline ends. Germline V gene sequence: CDR1 MNHEY, CDR2 SVGAGI. This CDR3 contains 13 residues. In DNA, the CDR3 is TGTGCCAGCAGTTACGGGAGGGAGTATGGCTACACCTTC. Its translation is CASSYGREYGYTF.

This clonotype has just a few counts. The final CDR3 position lacks the conserved phenylalanine or tryptophan, pointing to a likely read error. The chain employs TRBV28 and TRBJ2-7, with a weak D call TRBD2 (7 bases). This CDR3 contains 15 residues. CDR1 is MDHEN and CDR2 is SYDVKM in the germline V gene. The V end was cut by 5 bases, the J end by 3 bases, with 17 bases between. CDR3 sequence: CASSPAGASFYEQYL. The CDR3 DNA is TGTGCCAGCAGTCCTGCGGGGGCTTCGTTCTACGAGCAGTACCTC.

J is TRBJ2-7 and V is TRBV10-3, with 7 nucleotides matching TRBD1. The CDR3 extends over 16 amino acids. J lost 2 bases, V lost 4 bases, and 11 bases had no gene match. Germline CDR1 is ENHRY and CDR2 is SYGVKD. CDR3 nucleotides: TGTGCCATCAGTGGTAACCGGGACAGCAAAACCTACGAGCAGTACTTC. Translating gives CAISGNRDSKTYEQYF.

The genes are TRBV7-6 and TRBJ1-2; 8 bases line up with TRBD1. J was trimmed by 8 bases and V by 1 base; bases with no gene match: 9. The length of the CDR3 is 15 residues. Germline V gene sequence: CDR1 SGHVS, CDR2 FNYEAQ. The chain's CDR3 is CASSLDGQGAAGYTF. CDR3 in DNA: TGTGCCAGCAGCTTAGATGGCCAGGGGGCTGCGGGCTACACCTTC. Variable domain in full (rest from reference TRBV7-6 and TRBJ1-2): GAGVSQSPRYKVTKRGQDVALRCDPISGHVSLYWYRQALGQGPEFLTYFNYEAQQDKSGLPNDRFSAERPEGSISTLTIQRTEQRDSAMYRCASSLDGQGAAGYTFGSGTRLTVV.

This clonotype was found many times. The J gene is TRBJ2-1, the V gene TRBV7-9, with 7 bases identical to TRBD2. This CDR3 spans 15 amino acids. Germline V CDR1 and CDR2: SEHNR, FQNEAQ (reference sequence). V trimming: 1 base; J trimming: 7 bases; junction bases outside the gene matches: 7. In DNA, the CDR3 is TGTGCCAGCAGCTTAGGCGGGAGACCCAAAAATGAGCAGTTCTTC. Amino acids: CASSLGGRPKNEQFF.

This clonotype has at least ten counts. This chain connects TRBV12-3 or TRBV12-4 to TRBJ2-2; tentatively, D is TRBD1 (6 bases). Trimming cost V 6 bases and J 5 bases, with 16 bases left between them. The CDR3 runs to 15 residues. The CDR3 bases are TGTGCCAGCAGGATCACAGGGCCCCTTACCGGGGAGCTGTTTTTT. Amino acid sequence: CASRITGPLTGELFF.

This sequence joins TRBV14 and TRBJ1-2; TRBD1 matches at 9 bases. The CDR3 loop spans 13 amino acids. The germline gives CDR1 SGHDN, CDR2 FVKESK. After removal of 3 bases from V and 6 bases from J, the junction contained 2 bases not matched to a gene. CDR3 in amino acids: CASSHRQGDGYTF. The CDR3 region has the DNA TGTGCCAGCAGCCATCGACAGGGGGATGGCTACACCTTC.

This chain connects TRBV19 to TRBJ1-5; D is unclear. Germline V lookup: CDR1 LNHDA, CDR2 SQIVND (reference sequence). CDR3 size: 16 residues. The ends were cut back, 9 bases at V and 2 bases at J, with 20 bases in the middle. The CDR3 DNA follows: TGTGCCAGCAAAGATTGGGCGAGAATAGGCAATCAGCCCCAGCATTTT. Amino acid sequence: CASKDWARIGNQPQHF.

Many counts were recorded for this clonotype. In DNA, the CDR3 is TGTGCCACCTGGGGACAGACCAAGAACACCGGGGAGCTGTTTTTT. Translation gives CATWGQTKNTGELFF. The chain joins TRBV3-1 to TRBJ2-2, with 7 bases lining up with TRBD1. V lost 10 bases, J lost 1 base, and 9 bases stayed unmatched. The CDR3 runs 15 residues. Germline loops: CDR1 LGHDT, CDR2 YNNKEL (reference sequence).

There are many counts of this clonotype. V is TRBV6-5 and J is TRBJ2-3; D ambiguous. V gave up 0 bases and J gave up 2 bases, with 12 bases separating them. The CDR3 is 16 residues long. The germline CDR1 and CDR2 sequences are MNHEY and SVGAGI. The CDR3 reads CASSYSFGAHTDTQYF. CDR3 coding DNA: TGTGCCAGCAGTTACTCGTTCGGAGCACACACAGATACGCAGTATTTT.

This clonotype appeared many times. This rearrangement joins TRBV6-2 or TRBV6-3 to TRBJ2-7, with 9 bases matching TRBD1. The V and J ends lost 1 base and 0 bases, in that order; junction bases with no gene match: 13. The V gene's germline CDR1 is MNHEY and CDR2 SVGEGT. The CDR3 sequence is 19 residues long. The CDR3 sequence: CASSYFPGQGHPSSYEQYF. The CDR3 nucleotides read TGTGCCAGCAGTTACTTTCCGGGACAGGGACACCCCTCCTCCTACGAGCAGTACTTC.

The chain is built from TRBV19 and TRBJ2-2; 9 bases align to TRBD1. Germline-derived CDR1 and CDR2 are LNHDA and SQIVND (reference sequence). J lost 4 bases, V lost 5 bases, and 5 bases had no gene match. The CDR3 runs 15 residues. This CDR3 is CASSWTGVTTGELFF. CDR3 bases: TGTGCCAGTAGTTGGACAGGGGTGACCACCGGGGAGCTGTTTTTT. Together with reference TRBV19 and TRBJ2-2, the CDR3 gives the full variable domain: DGGITQSPKYLFRKEGQNVTLSCEQNLNHDAMYWYRQDPGQGLRLIYYSQIVNDFQKGDIAEGYSVSREKKESFPLTVTSAQKNPTAFYLCASSWTGVTTGELFFGEGSRLTVL.

This chain joins TRBV4-1 and TRBJ2-7, with D unresolved. The CDR3 has 15 residues. The germline V gene has CDR1 MGHRA and CDR2 YSYEKL. Between the trimmed V and J ends, which lost 1 base and 3 bases, there was a span of 13 bases. The CDR3 DNA reads as TGCGCCAGCAGCCAAGCAACAGCCTCCCTCTACGAGCAGTACTTC. This encodes CASSQATASLYEQYF.

Concerning this clonotype: Because the CDR3 is missing its conserved closing phenylalanine or tryptophan, this is likely a read error. This chain connects TRBV4-1 to TRBJ1-1; 10 bases align to TRBD1. V was clipped by 4 bases and J by 5 bases; unmatched bases: 4. Germline V gene sequence: CDR1 MGHRA, CDR2 YSYEKL. There are 14 residues in the CDR3. CDR3 loop: CASSPTGGRTEAFL. The CDR3 DNA reads as TGCGCCAGCAGCCCGACAGGGGGCCGGACTGAAGCTTTCCTT.

This clonotype was seen ten or more times. J is TRBJ2-3 and V is TRBV7-9, with TRBD2 identical over 12 bases. V dropped 3 bases and J dropped 6; count of bases not matched to a gene: 7. This CDR3 comprises 16 residues. The germline V gene has CDR1 SEHNR and CDR2 FQNEAQ (reference sequence). The CDR3 DNA sequence: TGTGCCAGCAGCTTTTCTCCGACTAGCGGGAGCGATACGCAGTATTTT. Translation gives CASSFSPTSGSDTQYF. Supplemented by reference TRBV7-9 and TRBJ2-3, the full variable domain reads DTGVSQNPRHKITKRGQNVTFRCDPISEHNRLYWYRQTLGQGPEFLTYFQNEAQLEKSRLLSDRFSAERPKGSFSTLEIQRTEQGDSAMYLCASSFSPTSGSDTQYFGPGTRLTVL.